This T cell receptor beta chain was identified in a study of blood T cell repertoires in COVID-19. Study members were between roughly 18 and 89 years old and lived in approximately 25 US regions. Each participant's cohort was designated according to participant-reported clinical history. Recovery meant two consecutive negative NP/OP PCR tests, professional clearance, or resolved symptoms. TCRdb's copy holds only in-frame clones and misses some; the assay was immunoSEQ multiplex PCR. The profile covers around 300,000 clones, with about 88% appearing a single time and under 3.5% taken by the ten largest. This clone was counted a single time. The specimen sequenced was PBMCs or T cells enriched from blood (not recorded which). The source is a woman between 45 and 65 years old who had recovered from COVID-19.

The CDR3 region is CASSIGDSSGNTIYF. CDR3 DNA: TGTGCCAGTAGTATCGGTGACAGCTCTGGAAACACCATATATTTT. J is TRBJ1-3 and V is TRBV19; TRBD1 might be the D (5 bases). V was cut by 3 bases and J by 0 bases, with 9 bases left in between. The germline V gene has CDR1 LNHDA and CDR2 SQIVND (reference sequence). The length of the CDR3 is 15 residues. Full variable domain (missing parts from reference TRBV19 and TRBJ1-3): DGGITQSPKYLFRKEGQNVTLSCEQNLNHDAMYWYRQDPGQGLRLIYYSQIVNDFQKGDIAEGYSVSREKKESFPLTVTSAQKNPTAFYLCASSIGDSSGNTIYFGEGSWLTVV.